The sample holds many counts of the clone carrying this T cell receptor (beta chain). Amplification yielded TCR beta CDR3 regions, with RNA transcripts as the source. First-round RT-PCR with HTBI primers amplified the TCR CDR3 region. A single record per CDR3 protein comes from TCRdb applying MiXCR to the multiplex PCR reads. This table holds fewer than 500,000 distinct CDR3 sequences, approximately 13% found once. The source of the sample is a study of T cells in Graves' hyperthyroidism and ophthalmopathy. Germline V gene sequence: CDR1 SGHTA, CDR2 FQGTGA. CDR3 length: 15 amino acids. The V end was cut by 1 base, the J end by 1 base, with 8 bases between.

Sequenced input: blood. The J gene is TRBJ2-1, the V gene TRBV7-3; the D gene is possibly TRBD2 (7 bases). The receptor was derived from a man aged 30-40 years with Graves' hyperthyroidism that later progressed to Graves' ophthalmopathy. The CDR3 loop reads CASSLKGGSYNEQFF. The CDR3 DNA sequence: TGTGCCAGCAGCTTAAAGGGGGGGTCCTACAATGAGCAGTTCTTC.